There are many counts of the clone carrying this T cell receptor beta chain. The sample comes from a study of T cells in Graves' hyperthyroidism and ophthalmopathy. V shed 5 bases and J 9 bases; nucleotides not matched to a gene: 4. The germline CDR1 and CDR2 sequences are DFQATT and SNEGSKA (reference sequence). This CDR3 is built from 10 residues. Roughly 10 ml of fresh peripheral blood supplied the PBMCs. Amplified TCR beta CDR3 regions derived from RNA transcripts. Researchers ran a first-round RT-PCR on the TCR CDR3 using the HTBI primer set. One entry per CDR3 protein results from TCRdb running MiXCR on the multiplex PCR reads. This table has around 400,000 distinct CDR3 sequences, around 14% appearing once.

The chain joins TRBV20-1 to TRBJ2-7; 7 positions match TRBD1. What was sequenced was blood. This clonotype was sampled from a woman between 18 and 29 years old with Graves' hyperthyroidism that later progressed to Graves' ophthalmopathy. CDR3 DNA: TGCAGTGCTGGAACAGGGGTGCAGTACTTC. It codes for CSAGTGVQYF.